Shown below are 10 T cell receptor beta chains from a single sample sequenced in a study of T cell responses to AZD1222 COVID-19 vaccine. Libraries were prepared by immunoSEQ multiplex PCR; TCRdb keeps only in-frame clonotypes and omits some of them. The top ten hold 9.3% of the sample, which has fewer than 150,000 clones, roughly 93% seen once. The sequences come from peripheral blood, collected 28 days after the second AZD1222 dose. These receptor sequences come from an adult who received the AZD1222 COVID-19 vaccine.

This clone has just one count. DNA of the CDR3: TGTGCCAGCAGCAGACGGAACCAGGCGACCCCGTATGGCTACACCTTC. This codes for CASSRRNQATPYGYTF. The chain has TRBV28 and TRBJ1-2; no clear D gene. The CDR3 is 16 residues long. Trimming shortened V by 6 bases and J by 5 bases, and 22 bases separated the two germline ends. The germline V gene encodes CDR1 MDHEN and CDR2 SYDVKM.

The CDR3 DNA follows: TGTGCCAGCATTTTCTCTCCAGGTTGGGACACTGAAGCTTTCTTT. It yields the protein CASIFSPGWDTEAFF. V is TRBV6-6 and J is TRBJ1-1, with no clear D. Per germline, CDR1 MNHNY and CDR2 SVGAGI (reference sequence). V lost 7 bases to trimming and J lost 3 bases, with 18 bases between them. The CDR3 has 15 amino acids.

This chain links TRBV10-3 with TRBJ1-5; D call uncertain. Trimming cost V 2 bases and J 5 bases, with 7 bases left between them. The length of the CDR3 is 13 residues. Germline V gene sequence: CDR1 ENHRY, CDR2 SYGVKD. The CDR3 loop reads CAISEVEYQPQHF. DNA for the CDR3: TGTGCCATCAGTGAGGTAGAGTATCAGCCCCAGCATTTT.

The chain couples TRBV5-1 to TRBJ1-2; possibly TRBD1 for D (5 bases). Trimming left V 4 bases short and J 5 bases short, with 15 bases between. This CDR3 has 14 amino acids. Germline values: CDR1 SGHRS, CDR2 YFSETQ. The CDR3 loop reads CASSRTNPTYGYTF. The CDR3 nucleotides are TGCGCCAGCAGCCGGACAAACCCGACATATGGCTACACCTTC.

V and J are TRBV12-5 and TRBJ1-2; TRBD1 is a possible D gene (5 bases). This CDR3 comprises 18 residues. Germline lookup yields CDR1 LGHNT and CDR2 FRNRAP. Deletions cut 0 bases from V and 1 base from J, with 18 bases between. CDR3 DNA sequence: TGTGCTAGTGGTTTGGTACAGGTACCCAACAATTTTAACTATGGCTACACCTTC. Encoded protein: CASGLVQVPNNFNYGYTF. Filled out from reference TRBV12-5 and TRBJ1-2, the complete variable domain reads DARVTQTPRHKVTEMGQEVTMRCQPILGHNTVFWYRQTMMQGLELLAYFRNRAPLDDSGMPKDRFSAEMPDATLATLKIQPSEPRDSAVYFCASGLVQVPNNFNYGYTFGSGTRLTVV.

This clone was observed once. V is TRBV6-6 and J is TRBJ2-5; D perhaps matches TRBD2 (6 bases). The CDR3 is 13 amino acids. Trimming shortened V by 5 bases and J by 5 bases, and 12 bases separated the two germline ends. The V gene's germline CDR1 is MNHNY and CDR2 SVGAGI (reference sequence). Here the CDR3 DNA reads TGTGCCAGCAGTCAGCAGGGAGGTGAGACCCAGTACTTC. Its protein is CASSQQGGETQYF.

V and J are TRBV19 and TRBJ1-1; no clear D. Germline assignment: CDR1 LNHDA and CDR2 SQIVND (reference sequence). The CDR3 has 13 amino acids. V gave up 6 bases and J gave up 4 bases, with 12 bases separating them. CDR3: CASRVGPPTEAFF. Written as DNA, the CDR3 is TGTGCCAGTAGGGTTGGACCGCCCACTGAAGCTTTCTTT.

This chain joins TRBV29-1 and TRBJ1-2, with unresolved D. Germline CDR1 reads SQVTM; CDR2 reads ANQGSEA. This CDR3 comprises 13 residues. Trimming cost V 5 bases and J 5 bases, with 15 bases left between them. CDR3 in DNA: TGCAGCGTTAACAGCTACGACACGTATGGCTACACCTTC. This translates into CSVNSYDTYGYTF.

The V call is TRBV6-5, the J call TRBJ1-2; D possibly corresponds to TRBD1 (5 bases). This CDR3 comprises 14 residues. CDR1 MNHEY and CDR2 SVGAGI come from the germline V gene. With 4 bases removed from V and 3 bases from J, the gap between germline ends came to 12 bases. Here the CDR3 reads CASSSPRGDYGYTF. The CDR3 DNA follows: TGTGCCAGCAGTTCCCCCCGGGGGGACTATGGCTACACCTTC.

The V call is TRBV2, the J call TRBJ1-5; D remains unclear. V gave up 4 bases and J gave up 5 bases, with 6 bases separating them. Germline CDR1 SNHLY, CDR2 FYNNEI. This CDR3 region has 12 residues. Here the CDR3 reads CASSVYDQPQHF. The CDR3 nucleotides read TGTGCCAGCAGTGTTTATGATCAGCCCCAGCATTTT.